The 11 T cell receptor beta chains listed next were all sequenced from one sample in a study of radiotherapy plus CTLA-4 blockade in lung cancer. Produced via immunoSEQ multiplex PCR; TCRdb's table is partial and in-frame only. Of 85,000 to 130,000 clones in the sample, about 83% were seen once. The material sequenced was peripheral blood, taken from a patient treated with radiotherapy plus ipilimumab. These receptor sequences come from a human donor with non-small cell lung cancer that progressed on radiotherapy plus ipilimumab. Some clones in this sample may be carry-over from other donors' samples.

V gene TRBV30 combines with J gene TRBJ2-5; D is undetermined. Germline-derived CDR1 and CDR2 are GTSNPN and SVGIG (reference sequence). The V gene lost 2 bases and the J gene lost 5 bases, with 6 bases spanning the gap. The CDR3 extends over 11 amino acids. CDR3 protein: CAWSLGETQYF. The CDR3 DNA reads as TGTGCCTGGAGTTTGGGCGAGACCCAGTACTTC.

The table lists this clone with a few counts. The rearrangement uses TRBV6-1 and TRBJ2-4; D gene uncertain. CDR1 is MNHNS and CDR2 is SASEGT in the germline V gene. This CDR3 contains 16 residues. V lost 1 base and J lost 0, with 10 bases in between. The CDR3 reads CASSEGVGRAKNIQYF. CDR3 coding DNA: TGTGCCAGCAGTGAAGGGGTAGGGCGAGCCAAAAACATTCAGTACTTC.

The table lists this clone with a count of one. This rearrangement joins TRBV29-1 to TRBJ1-2; a possible D gene is TRBD1 (6 bases). Germline-derived CDR1 and CDR2 are SQVTM and ANQGSEA. The CDR3 runs to 11 residues. V lost 7 bases and J lost 2, with 8 bases in between. The CDR3 DNA sequence: TGCAGCGCCGGACAGAACTATGGCTACACCTTC. Its protein is CSAGQNYGYTF.

The chain is built from TRBV19 and TRBJ2-5, with D perhaps being TRBD1 or TRBD2 (5 bases each). This CDR3 region has 15 residues. V shed 1 base and J shed 1 base, with 10 bases lying between them. CDR1 is LNHDA, CDR2 SQIVND, per germline (reference sequence). The CDR3: CASSIAGASQETQYF. The CDR3 nucleotides read TGTGCCAGTAGTATAGCCGGGGCGTCCCAAGAGACCCAGTACTTC.

With regard to this clone: One end of the junction does not line up with germline, which may come from a read error. The V call is TRBV7-7, the J call TRBJ2-5; 8 nucleotides agree with TRBD2. The V gene's germline CDR1 is SSHAT and CDR2 FNYEAQ (reference sequence). The length of the CDR3 is 17 residues. CDR3 DNA: TGTGCTAGCAGCCCTCGAACTCGGCCAGCGGGGGCAGAGACCCAGTACTTC. It is translated as CASSPRTRPAGAETQYF. The full variable domain, its missing parts supplied by reference TRBV7-7 and TRBJ2-5, is GAGVSQSPRYKVTKRGQDVTLRCDPISSHATLYWYQQALGQGPEFLTYFNYEAQPDKSGLPSDRFSAERPEGSISTLTIQRTEQRDSAMYRCASSPRTRPAGAETQYFGPGTRLLVL.

The CDR3 DNA reads TGTGCCACCAGCAGCACCGGGACAGGGTACACTGAAGCTTTCTTT. This translates into CATSSTGTGYTEAFF. The chain links TRBV15 to TRBJ1-1; 9 nucleotides line up with TRBD1. Germline trimming cut 3 bases from V and 3 bases from J; bases unmatched to any gene: 5. CDR1 and CDR2 from the germline V gene are LNHNV and YYDKDF (reference sequence). The CDR3 covers 15 residues.

The chain has TRBV6-5 and TRBJ2-5, with 12 bases that match TRBD1. The V segment lost 1 base and the J segment 4 bases; nucleotides outside the gene matches: 4. CDR3 size: 16 residues. Germline V gene data show CDR1 as MNHEY and CDR2 as SVGAGI. The CDR3 sequence is CASSYLGTGGRETQYF. CDR3 in DNA: TGTGCCAGCAGTTACTTAGGGACAGGGGGCCGAGAGACCCAGTACTTC.

The count of this clone is one. The chain uses TRBV12-5 and TRBJ1-4; unclear D gene. Trimming took off 4 bases at V and 5 bases at J, with 14 bases between the two ends. CDR1 and CDR2 (germline): LGHNT, FRNRAP. The CDR3 is 15 amino acids. The CDR3 DNA reads as TGTGCTAGTGGTTCGGGAAGTTTAGGGAATGAAAAACTGTTTTTT. This encodes CASGSGSLGNEKLFF.

The chain joins TRBV28 to TRBJ1-2; D perhaps matches TRBD1 (5 bases). The CDR3 totals 13 residues. Germline lookup yields CDR1 MDHEN and CDR2 SYDVKM. V lost 3 bases, J lost 4 bases, and 9 bases lay in between. CDR3 amino acids: CASSFRQPYGYTF. CDR3 bases: TGTGCCAGCAGTTTTCGACAGCCCTATGGCTACACCTTC.

The chain uses TRBV7-6 and TRBJ1-1; possibly TRBD1 for D (5 bases). This CDR3 contains 14 residues. Trimming took 1 base from V and 1 from J, leaving 7 bases between them. From germline, CDR1 is SGHVS and CDR2 FNYEAQ. The CDR3 DNA reads TGTGCCAGCAGCTTAGAGGGACGGAACACTGAAGCTTTCTTT. Protein sequence: CASSLEGRNTEAFF.

V is TRBV5-6 and J is TRBJ2-3, with TRBD2 matching 12 bases. Germline V CDR1 and CDR2: SGHDT, YYEEEE. The ends lost 2 bases at V and 2 bases at J; junction bases unmatched: 3. CDR3 length equals 16 residues. This chain's CDR3 is CASSFASGGATDTQYF. In DNA, the CDR3 is TGTGCCAGCAGCTTTGCTAGCGGGGGGGCCACAGATACGCAGTATTTT.